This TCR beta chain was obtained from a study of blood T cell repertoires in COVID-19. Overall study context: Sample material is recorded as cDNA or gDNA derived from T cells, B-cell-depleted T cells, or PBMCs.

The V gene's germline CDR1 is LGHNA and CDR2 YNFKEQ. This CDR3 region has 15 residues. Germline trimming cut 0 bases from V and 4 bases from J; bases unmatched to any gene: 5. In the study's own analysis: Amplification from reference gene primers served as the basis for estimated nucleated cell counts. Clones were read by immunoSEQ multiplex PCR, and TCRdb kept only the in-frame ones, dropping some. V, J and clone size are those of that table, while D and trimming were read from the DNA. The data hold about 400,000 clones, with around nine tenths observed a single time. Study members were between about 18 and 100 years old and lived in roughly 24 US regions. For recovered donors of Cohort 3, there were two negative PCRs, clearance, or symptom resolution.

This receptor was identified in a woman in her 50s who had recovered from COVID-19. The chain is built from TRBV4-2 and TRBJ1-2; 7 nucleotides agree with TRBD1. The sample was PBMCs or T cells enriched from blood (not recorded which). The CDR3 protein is CASSQDGQATYGYTF. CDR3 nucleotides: TGTGCCAGCAGCCAAGATGGACAGGCTACCTATGGCTACACCTTC.